A selection of T cell receptor beta chains follows, all from one sample in a study of T cells after yellow fever vaccination. TCRdb used MiXCR to reprocess the 5' RACE reads, holding one entry per CDR3 protein. The profile covers hundreds of thousands of distinct CDR3 sequences, with 12% appearing a single time and under 15% taken by the ten largest. This material consisted of PBMCs, taken on the day of the yellow fever booster vaccination. Every receptor here comes from a young man who received the YFV17D yellow fever vaccine. Each CDR3 is given with its conserved first and last residue. The order of the fields is clone size, J gene, D gene, V gene, CDR3 DNA, CDR3 protein. The D gene is left open where the match is weak. The size entry is marked missing in some rows and otherwise reads once, few, many or a size class.

>many|TRBJ1-3|-|TRBV6-5
TGTGCCAGCAGTTCCGTCTGGCCTGGACGAGACACCATATATTTT
CASSSVWPGRDTIYF
>few|TRBJ2-2|-|TRBV7-3
TGTGCCAGCAGTCCAAGTCCGGGCGGGGAGCTGTTTTTT
CASSPSPGGELFF
>-|TRBJ1-2|-|TRBV20-1
TGCAGTGCTAGCTATAAGGGGAGTCGTGGCTACACCTTC
CSASYKGSRGYTF
>few|TRBJ1-2|-|TRBV11-2
TGTGCCAGCAGCTCGATCGGTGAGGGTGGCTACACCTTC
CASSSIGEGGYTF
>few|TRBJ2-2|-|TRBV7-6
TGTGCCAGCACCACCGTGGTAAACCCCACCGGGGAGCTGTTTTTT
CASTTVVNPTGELFF
>-|TRBJ2-5|TRBD2|TRBV5-4
TGTGCCAGCAGCTTCCCGACTAGCAGCCCATCAGAGACCCAGTACTTC
CASSFPTSSPSETQYF
>-|TRBJ2-3|TRBD2|TRBV12-3/TRBV12-4
TGTGCCAGCAGTTTCGCGGGGGGGAGGAATACGCAGTATTTT
CASSFAGGRNTQYF
>few|TRBJ2-1|-|TRBV5-1
TGCGCCAGCAGTAGGGGGGGTGACAATGAGCAGTTCTTC
CASSRGGDNEQFF
>-|TRBJ2-7|-|TRBV4-2
TGTGCCAGCAGCCAAGATCCCCAAGGGTACGAGCAGTACTTC
CASSQDPQGYEQYF
>-|TRBJ2-2|-|TRBV7-3
TGTGCCAGCAGCCCATCAAGGGATGTGCATACCGGGGAGCTGTTTTTT
CASSPSRDVHTGELFF
>few|TRBJ2-3|-|TRBV5-4
TGTGCCAGCAGCTTCCCCGGACTTGCTAGCACAGATACGCAGTATTTT
CASSFPGLASTDTQYF
>few|TRBJ2-7|-|TRBV12-3/TRBV12-4
TGTGCCAGCAGTTTGGGGATTGAGCAGTACTTC
CASSLGIEQYF